This T cell receptor beta chain was obtained from a study of T cells in Graves' hyperthyroidism and ophthalmopathy (dated by TCRdb to the late 2010s). For context, the study as a whole: To identify TCR V-J signatures that set the groups apart, the researchers used a discovery cohort of about a hundred patients, made up of around 42 with Graves' ophthalmopathy and about 59 with stable Graves' hyperthyroidism. After sampling, hyperthyroidism patients received methimazole starting at 30 mg daily, and ophthalmopathy patients received high-dose intravenous methylprednisolone. An independent validation cohort of fewer than 20 hyperthyroidism patients and more than 15 patients who later progressed to ophthalmopathy tested prospective prediction of ophthalmopathy. The study also compared thyroid tissue and blood T-cell repertoires from roughly 6 Graves' hyperthyroidism patients. The 100 or so discovery patients were randomly divided into training and test sets at a 7:3 ratio. According to the paper, TCR Vbeta CDR3 sequencing was carried out on 135 peripheral blood samples, which came from under 50 ophthalmopathy, some 73 hyperthyroidism and around 17 progressor patients.

What the work shows at the level of the full study, not this receptor alone: In cross-validation, a model built on a 13 V-J signature told ophthalmopathy apart from stable hyperthyroidism with under 90% sensitivity and roughly 81% specificity, and in testing the same model reached 80%/75%. No statistical method was used to set the sample size in advance, and investigators knew the group allocation. Most expanded thyroid clonotypes (frequency above 0.001) were also detected in blood, a finding suggesting that blood repertoires may reflect thyroid immune responses. In validation, the model predicted progression to ophthalmopathy a median of about 6.5 months before onset, with roughly 71% sensitivity and roughly 77% specificity.

The TCR beta CDR3 regions were amplified from RNA transcripts. The first round of RT-PCR for the TCR CDR3 was performed with the HTBI primer set and the Qiagen OneStep RT-PCR kit. The libraries were constructed in a second round of multiplex PCR and then size-selected and purified. Sequencing of the libraries was done on an Illumina HiSeq2000 using paired-end 100 bp reads. Per the original workflow: SOAPnuke was used to process the raw data, throwing out any read that contained adapters or uncalled bases, had a mean Phred below 15, or lacked an exact constant-primer or identifier match. COPE v1.2.5 was used to merge the high-quality paired reads, and each unique nucleotide sequence was defined as a clonotype. MiTCR v1.1 was used to align the clonotypes against IMGT TRBV, TRBD and TRBJ reference segments. Analysis was restricted to V-J combinations with a frequency above 0.0001, which covered roughly 99% of repertoires. The TCS score was defined as the ratio of F50 (clonal expansion) to E x V (chaos), calculated using BLOSUM62-based TCRdist between CDR3 peptides within each V-J. Welch's t-statistics and random forest reduced just over 500 V-J features to some 14, which were used in a naive Bayes classifier (R e1071). The similarity between thyroid and blood repertoires was quantified using the Morisita-Horn index. TCRdb trimmed public reads at Q25 via fastp, called clones via MiXCR and kept in-frame beta chains. Every entry covers one CDR3 protein and lists the most common genes and DNA from its rows. The V and J calls shown here were made by TCRdb, not taken from the authors' results. The sample data list fewer than 650,000 distinct CDR3 sequences, and roughly 45% of these were observed just once. The top ten clonotypes cover about 45% of the sample.

Any patient with an uncontrolled infection, another autoimmune disease, pregnancy or lactation was excluded. Diagnoses were established on the basis of clinical symptoms, serum thyroxine and TRAb, thyroid ultrasound, and orbital computed tomography. Trizol reagent was used to extract total RNA, and RNA quality was then checked on an Agilent 2100 Bioanalyzer. Only one count was recorded for this clonotype. Its antigen specificity is not known. No much larger clone is present one base from it, and per-base qualities are unavailable. One read alone provides weak support. The CDR3 has 11 amino acids, counting the end cysteine and phenylalanine. CDR3 DNA only is kept here, 33 bases in frame from base 1. From a lookup of the germline V gene, CDR1 and CDR2 are MGHDK and SYGVNS. V gives up 8 bases and J gives up 7 bases, and the segment between their germline ends measures 8 bases.

The sequencing input was peripheral blood or thyroid tissue (not recorded which). The rearranged segments are TRBV25-1 and TRBJ1-4; a tentative D match to TRBD1 spans 6 bases. The TCR sequence derives from an adult woman with Graves' disease, either hyperthyroidism or ophthalmopathy (not recorded which). The DNA sequence follows: TGTGCCAGCTCGGGGGCTGAAAAACTGTTTTTT. This sequence encodes CASSGAEKLFF. Here the CDR3 is joined to the reference TRBV25-1 and TRBJ1-4 genes, and the full variable domain is: EADIYQTPRYLVIGTGKKITLECSQTMGHDKMYWYQQDPGMELHLIHYSYGVNSTEKGDLSSESTVSRIRTEHFPLTLESARPSHTSQYLCASSGAEKLFFGSGTQLSVL.